Presented here are 17 T cell receptor beta chains from one specimen sequenced in a study of cytotoxic CD8 clonotypes in ibrutinib-treated CLL (dated by TCRdb to the early 2020s). What the time point label conveys for this sample: about a year on ibrutinib. Preparation of the library involved the immunoSEQ multiplex PCR assay. TCRdb mirrors the immuneACCESS table, restricted to in-frame sequences. Some clones are absent from its copies; in checked studies, under half trace to an unresolved V gene, and the reason for the others is unknown. This sample holds about 160,000 clones; about four fifths were observed only once. The ten largest clones capture over 2% of the sample. The sequencing here drew on PBMCs, taken after 12 months of ibrutinib treatment. The receptors derive from a human donor with chronic lymphocytic leukemia.

V and J are TRBV4-2 and TRBJ2-3; TRBD2 matches 11 bases. The V segment lost 1 base and the J segment 0 bases; nucleotides outside the gene matches: 18. The CDR3 is made up of 22 amino acids. CDR1 is LGHNA and CDR2 is YNFKEQ in the germline V gene. DNA for the CDR3: TGTGCCAGCAGCCAAGGGGACGTTAGCGGGGGGGTTCGGTTTTCCAGCACAGATACGCAGTATTTT. Protein: CASSQGDVSGGVRFSSTDTQYF.

By its share, this clone is medium-sized (0.01 to 0.1%). J is TRBJ2-2 and V is TRBV2, with 11 bases fitting TRBD2. In germline, CDR1 is SNHLY, CDR2 FYNNEI. The CDR3 is 18 amino acids. The J segment lost 7 bases and the V segment lost 0 bases, leaving 10 bases of the junction unmatched. CDR3 coding DNA: TGTGCCAGCAGTGAAGCCGATTATAGCGGGAGGGCGATCGGGGAGCTGTTTTTT. Amino acid sequence: CASSEADYSGRAIGELFF.

This clone turned up a few times. This chain links TRBV9 with TRBJ2-3, with 11 bases identical to TRBD1. J lost 4 bases, V lost 0 bases, and 7 bases had no gene match. Germline V lookup: CDR1 SGDLS, CDR2 YYNGEE. This CDR3 spans 17 amino acids. CDR3 coding DNA: TGTGCCAGCAGCGTAGCTACGGGGGACAGGGGGTCAGATACGCAGTATTTT. This sequence encodes CASSVATGDRGSDTQYF.

The chain is built from TRBV7-7 and TRBJ2-5; TRBD1 matches 8 bases. The CDR3 has 14 amino acids. Trimming cost V 5 bases and J 6 bases; bases outside gene matches: 8. Germline loops: CDR1 SSHAT, CDR2 FNYEAQ (reference sequence). Here the CDR3 DNA reads TGTGCCAGCAGCCAAGGACAGGGTCGGCAGACCCAGTACTTC. It encodes CASSQGQGRQTQYF.

This rearrangement joins TRBV5-1 to TRBJ2-1, with 8 bases identical to TRBD2. V was pared by 5 bases and J by 4 bases, with 11 bases of the junction left unmatched. CDR1 and CDR2 from the germline V gene are SGHRS and YFSETQ. The CDR3 loop spans 16 amino acids. CDR3 loop: CASREPGGVKYNEQFF. The CDR3 DNA follows: TGCGCCAGCAGAGAACCCGGGGGGGTTAAATACAATGAGCAGTTCTTC.

CDR3 coding DNA: TGTGCCAGCAGACCCCTTGCAGGGGGCACTGAAGCTTTCTTT. Residues: CASRPLAGGTEAFF. The rearrangement uses TRBV6-4 and TRBJ1-1; TRBD1 aligns across 7 bases. The CDR3 runs to 14 residues. V lost 6 bases, J lost 4 bases, and 8 bases stayed unmatched. The germline gives CDR1 MRHNA, CDR2 SNTAGT.

The chain links TRBV6-5 to TRBJ2-7; 7 nucleotides agree with TRBD1. Germline CDR1 and CDR2: MNHEY and SVGAGI. V was clipped by 6 bases and J by 5 bases; unmatched bases: 13. The CDR3 length is 15 residues. CDR3 residues: CASRPLDRVVHEQYF. The CDR3 DNA reads TGTGCCAGCAGGCCCCTCGACAGGGTTGTCCACGAGCAGTACTTC.

The chain is built from TRBV6-1 and TRBJ2-7, with TRBD1 identical over 9 bases. Germline V gene sequence: CDR1 MNHNS, CDR2 SASEGT. The V gene end was trimmed by 3 bases and the J gene end by 1 base; junction bases not matched to a gene: 7. The CDR3 covers 16 residues. The chain's CDR3 is CASSDPGQGNSYEQYF. CDR3 coding DNA: TGTGCCAGCAGTGACCCGGGACAGGGTAATTCCTACGAGCAGTACTTC.

V and J are TRBV4-3 and TRBJ2-2; weak D call: TRBD1 (5 bases). Between the trimmed V and J ends, which lost 6 bases and 9 bases, there was a span of 14 bases. The CDR3 runs to 13 residues. Germline CDR1 is LGHNA and CDR2 is YSLEER. CDR3 nucleotide sequence: TGCGCCAGCAGGAGAGACAGCAACCGGGAGCTGTTTTTT. This gives the protein CASRRDSNRELFF.

This CDR3 is CASSQGAGLSSAEAFF. In DNA, the CDR3 is TGTGCCAGCAGCCAAGGGGCGGGCCTTTCCTCGGCTGAAGCTTTCTTT. The chain employs TRBV9 and TRBJ1-1; D possibly corresponds to TRBD1 (5 bases). Germline V lookup: CDR1 SGDLS, CDR2 YYNGEE. The CDR3 consists of 16 residues. With 4 bases removed from V and 6 bases from J, the gap between germline ends came to 22 bases.

The V gene is TRBV7-3, the J gene TRBJ2-5, with a possible D match to TRBD2 (5 bases). With 4 bases removed from V and 1 base from J, the gap between germline ends came to 7 bases. The CDR3 sequence is 13 residues long. Germline V gene sequence: CDR1 SGHTA, CDR2 FQGTGA. The CDR3, as DNA: TGTGCCAGCAGCTCGGGGTTCCAAGAGACCCAGTACTTC. This translates into CASSSGFQETQYF.

This clone was detected only once. This chain's CDR3 is CASLGLGDTEAFF. As DNA, the CDR3 is TGTGCCAGCCTAGGGTTGGGGGACACTGAAGCTTTCTTT. This rearrangement joins TRBV18 to TRBJ1-1; TRBD1 might be the D (5 bases). In germline, CDR1 is KGHSH, CDR2 LQKENI. This CDR3 has 13 residues. Trimming pared 8 bases from V and 3 bases from J, leaving 13 bases between.

V usage is TRBV28 and J usage is TRBJ2-4, with D maybe TRBD1 (5 bases). V lost 5 bases, J lost 0 bases, and 11 bases lay in between. The CDR3 has 15 amino acids. The germline CDR1 and CDR2 sequences are MDHEN and SYDVKM. CDR3 DNA sequence: TGTGCCAGCAGTGAGACAGCCCTAGCCAAAAACATTCAGTACTTC. It yields the protein CASSETALAKNIQYF. Using reference TRBV28 and TRBJ2-4 for the parts outside the CDR3, the full variable domain is DVKVTQSSRYLVKRTGEKVFLECVQDMDHENMFWYRQDPGLGLRLIYFSYDVKMKEKGDIPEGYSVSREKKERFSLILESASTNQTSMYLCASSETALAKNIQYFGAGTRLSVL.

This clone was recorded once. The chain recombines TRBV27 with TRBJ2-7, with D perhaps matching TRBD1 or TRBD2 (7 bases each). The CDR3 sequence is 14 residues long. Germline CDR1 MNHEY, CDR2 SMNVEV (reference sequence). V was pared by 5 bases and J by 4 bases, with 15 bases between. CDR3 sequence reads: CASSIQGRGYEQYF. CDR3 coding DNA: TGTGCCAGCAGTATACAGGGGCGGGGGTACGAGCAGTACTTC.

This rearrangement joins TRBV21-1 to TRBJ2-7; the table's D call of TRBD1 was not tested on the DNA. TRBV21-1 is a documented pseudogene. This CDR3 has 16 amino acids. CDR3 in DNA: TGTGCCAGCGCCCATACATATTCACCTCAACCCTACGAGCAGTACTTC. It encodes CASAHTYSPQPYEQYF.

This rearrangement joins TRBV10-3 to TRBJ2-7; D gene ambiguous. CDR1 is ENHRY and CDR2 is SYGVKD in the germline V gene. The CDR3 extends over 14 amino acids. Trimming took 0 bases from V and 0 from J, leaving 6 bases between them. CDR3: CAISESTDSYEQYF. The CDR3, as DNA: TGTGCCATCAGTGAGTCGACTGACTCCTACGAGCAGTACTTC.

This chain connects TRBV19 to TRBJ2-2; no clear D. Per germline, CDR1 LNHDA and CDR2 SQIVND (reference sequence). The CDR3 sequence is 15 residues long. The V end lost 5 bases, the J end lost 0 bases, and 10 bases lay between the germline ends. The CDR3 loop is CASSSGPTNTGELFF. CDR3 DNA sequence: TGTGCCAGTAGTTCCGGGCCAACGAACACCGGGGAGCTGTTTTTT. Filled out from reference TRBV19 and TRBJ2-2, the complete variable domain reads DGGITQSPKYLFRKEGQNVTLSCEQNLNHDAMYWYRQDPGQGLRLIYYSQIVNDFQKGDIAEGYSVSREKKESFPLTVTSAQKNPTAFYLCASSSGPTNTGELFFGEGSRLTVL.